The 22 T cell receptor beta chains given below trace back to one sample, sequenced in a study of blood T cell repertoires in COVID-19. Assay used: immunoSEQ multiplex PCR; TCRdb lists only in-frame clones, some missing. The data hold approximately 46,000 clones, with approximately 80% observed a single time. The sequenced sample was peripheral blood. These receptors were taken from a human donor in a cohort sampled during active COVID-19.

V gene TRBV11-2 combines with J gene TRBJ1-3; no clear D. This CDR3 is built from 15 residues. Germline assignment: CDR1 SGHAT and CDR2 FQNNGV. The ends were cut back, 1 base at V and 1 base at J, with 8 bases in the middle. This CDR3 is CASSLASLSGNTIYF. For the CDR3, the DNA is TGTGCCAGCAGCTTAGCTAGCTTATCTGGAAACACCATATATTTT.

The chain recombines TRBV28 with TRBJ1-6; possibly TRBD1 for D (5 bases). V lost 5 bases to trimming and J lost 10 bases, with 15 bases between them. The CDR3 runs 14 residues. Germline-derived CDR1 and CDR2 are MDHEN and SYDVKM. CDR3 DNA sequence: TGTGCCAGCAGTCCCCGGGACTTCTTCTCACCCCTCCACTTT. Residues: CASSPRDFFSPLHF.

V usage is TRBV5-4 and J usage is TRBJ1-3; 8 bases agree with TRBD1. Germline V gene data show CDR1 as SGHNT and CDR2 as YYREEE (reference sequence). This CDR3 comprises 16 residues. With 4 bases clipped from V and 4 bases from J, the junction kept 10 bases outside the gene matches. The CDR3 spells CASSKRTGRGGNTIYF. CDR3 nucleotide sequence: TGTGCCAGCAGCAAAAGGACAGGGAGAGGCGGAAACACCATATATTTT.

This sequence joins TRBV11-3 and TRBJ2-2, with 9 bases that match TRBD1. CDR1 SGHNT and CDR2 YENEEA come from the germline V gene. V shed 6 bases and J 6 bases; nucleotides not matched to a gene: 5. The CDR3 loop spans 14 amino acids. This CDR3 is CASRGTGIPGELFF. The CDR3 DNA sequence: TGTGCCAGCAGGGGGACAGGGATTCCCGGGGAGCTGTTTTTT.

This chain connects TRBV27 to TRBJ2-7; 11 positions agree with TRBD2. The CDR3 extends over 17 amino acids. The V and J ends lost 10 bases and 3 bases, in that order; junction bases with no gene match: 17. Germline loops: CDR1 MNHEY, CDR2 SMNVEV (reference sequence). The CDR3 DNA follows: TGTGCCAAGGGGGGACCCTCGAGACTAGCGGGAATCTACGAGCAGTACTTC. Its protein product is CAKGGPSRLAGIYEQYF.

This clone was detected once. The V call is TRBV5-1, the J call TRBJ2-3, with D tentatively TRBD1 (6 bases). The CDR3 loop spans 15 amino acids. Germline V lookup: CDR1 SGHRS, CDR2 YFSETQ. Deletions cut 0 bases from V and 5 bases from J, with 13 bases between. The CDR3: CASSLANRVGDTQYF. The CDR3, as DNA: TGCGCCAGCAGCTTGGCAAACAGGGTTGGAGATACGCAGTATTTT.

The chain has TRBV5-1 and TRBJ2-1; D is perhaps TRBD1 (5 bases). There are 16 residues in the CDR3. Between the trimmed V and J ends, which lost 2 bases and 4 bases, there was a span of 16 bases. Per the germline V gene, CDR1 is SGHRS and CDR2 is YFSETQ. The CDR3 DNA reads TGCGCCAGCAGCTTTCTAGACAGTTTATCTTACAATGAGCAGTTCTTC. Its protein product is CASSFLDSLSYNEQFF.

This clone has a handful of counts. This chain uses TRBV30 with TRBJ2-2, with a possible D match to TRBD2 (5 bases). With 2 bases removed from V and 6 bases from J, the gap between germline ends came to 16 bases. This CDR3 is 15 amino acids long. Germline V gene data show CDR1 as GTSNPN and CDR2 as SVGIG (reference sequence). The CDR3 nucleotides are TGTGCCTGGAGTTGGCCGGGGAACTACGCCGGGGAGCTGTTTTTT. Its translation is CAWSWPGNYAGELFF. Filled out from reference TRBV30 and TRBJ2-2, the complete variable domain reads SQTIHQWPATLVQPVGSPLSLECTVEGTSNPNLYWYRQAAGRGLQLLFYSVGIGQISSEVPQNLSASRPQDRQFILSSKKLLLSDSGFYLCAWSWPGNYAGELFFGEGSRLTVL.

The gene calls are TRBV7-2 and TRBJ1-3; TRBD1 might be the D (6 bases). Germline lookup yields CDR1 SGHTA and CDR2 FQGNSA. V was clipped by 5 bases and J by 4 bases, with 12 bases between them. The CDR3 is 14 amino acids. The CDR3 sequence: CASSPSTGGNTIYF. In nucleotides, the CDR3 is TGTGCCAGCAGCCCGTCGACAGGCGGAAACACCATATATTTT.

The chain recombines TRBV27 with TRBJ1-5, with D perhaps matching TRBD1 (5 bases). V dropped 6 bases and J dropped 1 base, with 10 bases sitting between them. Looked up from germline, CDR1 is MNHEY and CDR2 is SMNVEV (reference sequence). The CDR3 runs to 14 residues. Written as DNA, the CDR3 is TGTGCCAGCAGACAAGACAGCAGCAATCAGCCCCAGCATTTT. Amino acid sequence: CASRQDSSNQPQHF.

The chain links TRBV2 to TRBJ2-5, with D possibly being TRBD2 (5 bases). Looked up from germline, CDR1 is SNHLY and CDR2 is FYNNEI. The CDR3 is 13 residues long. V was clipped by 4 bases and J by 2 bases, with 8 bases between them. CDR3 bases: TGTGCCAGCAGTGTTGAGCGGCAAGAGACCCAGTACTTC. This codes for CASSVERQETQYF.

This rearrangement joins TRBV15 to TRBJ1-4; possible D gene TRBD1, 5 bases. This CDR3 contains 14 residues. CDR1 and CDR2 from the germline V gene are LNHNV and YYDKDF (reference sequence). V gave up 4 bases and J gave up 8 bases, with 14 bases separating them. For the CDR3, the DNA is TGTGCCACCAGCACACAGGAGGGTAGCGAAAAACTGTTTTTT. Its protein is CATSTQEGSEKLFF.

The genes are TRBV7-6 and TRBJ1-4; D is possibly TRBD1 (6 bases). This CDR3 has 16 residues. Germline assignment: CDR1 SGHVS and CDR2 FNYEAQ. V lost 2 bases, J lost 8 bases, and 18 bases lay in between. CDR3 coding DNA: TGTGCCAGCAGCTTAACCCCACTAGGGGGTAGGGAAAAACTGTTTTTT. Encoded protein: CASSLTPLGGREKLFF.

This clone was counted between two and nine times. CDR3 loop: CASGTGLSNEQFF. The CDR3 DNA follows: TGTGCTAGTGGTACGGGACTCAGCAATGAGCAGTTCTTC. The chain carries TRBV12-5 and TRBJ2-1, with a tentative D call TRBD2 (6 bases). CDR3 length: 13 amino acids. The ends were cut back, 5 bases at V and 6 bases at J, with 11 bases in the middle. Germline V gene lookup returns CDR1 LGHNT and CDR2 FRNRAP.

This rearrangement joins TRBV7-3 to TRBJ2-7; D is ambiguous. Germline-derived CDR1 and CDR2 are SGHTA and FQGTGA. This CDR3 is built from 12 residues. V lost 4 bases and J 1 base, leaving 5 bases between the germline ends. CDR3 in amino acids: CASSSTSYEQYF. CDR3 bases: TGTGCCAGCAGCTCTACTTCCTACGAGCAGTACTTC.

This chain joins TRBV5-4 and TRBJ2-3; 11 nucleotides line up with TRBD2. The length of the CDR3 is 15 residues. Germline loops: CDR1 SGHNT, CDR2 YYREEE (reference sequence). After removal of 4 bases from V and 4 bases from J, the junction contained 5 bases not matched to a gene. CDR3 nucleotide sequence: TGTGCCAGCAGCCCGACTAGCGGGATTTCAGATACGCAGTATTTT. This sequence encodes CASSPTSGISDTQYF.

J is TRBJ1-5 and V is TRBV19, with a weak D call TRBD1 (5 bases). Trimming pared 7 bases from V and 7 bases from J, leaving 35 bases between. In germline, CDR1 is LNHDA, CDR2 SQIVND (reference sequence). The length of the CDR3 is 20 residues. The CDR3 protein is CASTPPYGGVGTINSQPQHF. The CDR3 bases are TGTGCCAGTACCCCCCCCTACGGTGGGGTAGGGACTATTAATTCGCAGCCCCAGCATTTT.

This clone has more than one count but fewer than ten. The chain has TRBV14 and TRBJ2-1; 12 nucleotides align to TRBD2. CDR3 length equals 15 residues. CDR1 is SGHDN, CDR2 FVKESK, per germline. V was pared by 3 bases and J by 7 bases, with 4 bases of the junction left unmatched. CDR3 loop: CASSQTSGRENEQFF. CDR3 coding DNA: TGTGCCAGCAGCCAGACTAGCGGGAGAGAGAATGAGCAGTTCTTC.

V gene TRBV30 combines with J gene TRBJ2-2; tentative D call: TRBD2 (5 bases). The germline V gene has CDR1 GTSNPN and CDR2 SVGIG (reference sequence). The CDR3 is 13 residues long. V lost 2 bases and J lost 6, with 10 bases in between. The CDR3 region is CAWSYSSPGELFF. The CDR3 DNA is TGTGCCTGGAGTTATTCTAGCCCCGGGGAGCTGTTTTTT.

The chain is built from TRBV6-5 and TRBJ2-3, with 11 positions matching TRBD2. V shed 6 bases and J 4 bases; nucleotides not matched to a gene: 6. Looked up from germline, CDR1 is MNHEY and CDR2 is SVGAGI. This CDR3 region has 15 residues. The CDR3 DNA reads TGTGCCAGCAGCCCGATAGCGGGAGGGGCAGATACGCAGTATTTT. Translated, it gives CASSPIAGGADTQYF.

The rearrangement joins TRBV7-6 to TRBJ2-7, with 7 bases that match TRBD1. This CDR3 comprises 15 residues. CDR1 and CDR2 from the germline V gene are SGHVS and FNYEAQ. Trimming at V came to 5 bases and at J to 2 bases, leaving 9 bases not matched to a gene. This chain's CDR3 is CASSPDSGTAYEQYF. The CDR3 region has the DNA TGTGCCAGCAGCCCTGATTCCGGGACAGCCTACGAGCAGTACTTC.

The CDR3 reads CASSPSTGIKETQYF. In nucleotides, the CDR3 is TGCGCCAGCAGCCCCTCGACAGGGATAAAAGAGACCCAGTACTTC. The chain carries TRBV4-1 and TRBJ2-5, with TRBD1 matching over 7 bases. Germline CDR1 and CDR2: MGHRA and YSYEKL. Losses at the gene ends were 4 bases for V and 3 bases for J; bases not matched to a gene: 8. The CDR3 consists of 15 residues.